This paragraph reports one TCR beta chain. This clonotype was counted at least ten times. Its antigen is currently not known. Base quality data are lacking; no much larger clone is found one base away. The sample comes from a study of Graves' ophthalmopathy and Graves' hyperthyroidism (dated by TCRdb to the late 2010s). Background for the entire study: Peripheral blood was collected before any treatment was given, at the time of initial diagnosis. In total, around 130 blood samples were TCR-sequenced: roughly 45 ophthalmopathy, roughly 77 hyperthyroidism and some 17 hyperthyroidism-to-ophthalmopathy patients. In several hyperthyroidism patients, the T-cell repertoires found in thyroid tissue were compared with those found in blood. To explore V-J signatures distinguishing ophthalmopathy from hyperthyroidism, a discovery set of some 100 patients (fewer than 45 ophthalmopathy, some 57 stable hyperthyroidism) was enrolled. Once sampling was done, hyperthyroidism patients were given methimazole at a starting dose of 30 mg daily, while ophthalmopathy patients were given high-dose intravenous methylprednisolone. For independent validation, a separate cohort was made up of 18 to 20 hyperthyroidism patients plus 17 patients who later progressed from hyperthyroidism to ophthalmopathy. TCR beta repertoire signatures were used to distinguish Graves' ophthalmopathy from Graves' hyperthyroidism and to predict progression to ophthalmopathy. The paper as a whole reports these results and caveats: The 13-signature model separated ophthalmopathy from stable hyperthyroidism with 87.88% sensitivity and around 81% specificity in cross-validation, and 80%/75% in the test set. In validation, the model predicted ophthalmopathy progression with about 71% sensitivity and roughly 78% specificity; 12 predicted patients were CT-confirmed with GO in a median of around 6 months. Most of the expanded thyroid clonotypes with a frequency above 0.001 were also detected in blood, and it was suggested that the thyroid immune response may be reflected by blood repertoires. Sample size was not predetermined statistically, and investigators were not blinded to group allocation.

Ophthalmopathy patients had moderately to severely active disease, Clinical Activity Score of at least 3, NOSPECS grade of at least 4, and disease duration under 3 months. Anyone with other autoimmune diseases, uncontrolled infections, pregnancy or lactation was excluded from the study. Clinical symptoms, serum thyroxine, TRAb, thyroid ultrasound and orbital computed tomography were used for diagnosis. Using Ficoll-Paque density gradient centrifugation, PBMCs were isolated from approximately 11 ml of fresh peripheral blood. Total RNA was extracted with Trizol reagent and quality-checked on an Agilent 2100 Bioanalyzer. For repertoire sequencing, TCR beta CDR3 regions were amplified from RNA transcripts. The first round was an RT-PCR using HTBI primers with the Qiagen OneStep RT-PCR kit, and this first round was followed by a second-round multiplex PCR, then size selection and purification. Libraries were sequenced on an Illumina HiSeq2000 using paired-end 100 bp reads. The authors' analysis ran thus. SOAPnuke was used to process the reads, throwing out any read that had adapters, had uncalled bases, had a mean Phred below 15, or lacked an exact constant-primer or identifier match. COPE v1.2.5 was used to merge the high-quality paired reads. Each unique nucleotide sequence was defined as a clonotype, and clonotypes were aligned to IMGT TRB V, D and J references with MiTCR v1.1. The analysis was limited to V-J combinations with a frequency above 0.0001, which together covered approximately 99% of the repertoires. A TCR clonal expansion and chaos score per V-J combination was defined as the ratio of F50 clonal expansion to chaos observed in the TCRdist matrix. Features were reduced by Welch's t-statistics and random forest to approximately 13 V-J combinations, which fed a naive Bayes classifier. Thyroid-blood repertoire similarity was quantified with the Morisita-Horn index. TCRdb's own reprocessing of the public reads used fastp at Q25 and MiXCR and kept productive beta chains. Each entry merges the rows of one CDR3 protein and shows their most common DNA and genes. TCRdb, not the authors, supplied the V and J calls. This sample comprises some 47,000 distinct CDR3 sequences, about 50% of them detected only once. The ten largest make up around 25% of the sample.

CDR1 and CDR2 are read off the germline V gene as MRHNA and SNTAGT. V is pared back by 2 bases and J by 3 bases, with 12 bases lying between the germline termini. The CDR3 has 15 amino acids, counting the end cysteine and phenylalanine. The kept DNA is CDR3 alone, 45 bases in frame from the first base. The specimen was peripheral blood. Recombination linked TRBV6-4 to TRBJ2-3; the D gene lacks a confident call. The sequence was collected from an adult man with Graves' ophthalmopathy. The nucleotides read TGTGCCAGCAGTGACAGTCAAGATATGACAGATACGCAGTATTTT. Its product reads: CASSDSQDMTDTQYF.